The entry below gives a single T cell receptor (beta chain) sequence along with its context. Its matching antigen is unknown. Mismatch repair deficiency was confirmed in all patients, by PCR or immunohistochemistry. TCRs were sequenced from a few patients responding to pembrolizumab. Measured with immunoSEQ multiplex PCR; TCRdb has only the in-frame clones, and not every one. The data show 95,000 to 150,000 clones, approximately 90% seen once. This sample was included in a study of PD-1 blockade in mismatch repair-deficient tumors. Across the whole study: Patients had approximately 11 mismatch repair-deficient cancer types and were previously treated and progressing. Findings of the study overall: Tumor-resident clones, often undetectable pretreatment in blood, expanded then contracted after pembrolizumab.

The TCR comes from an adult with mismatch repair-deficient cancer. Sequences were derived from peripheral blood, sampled 44 weeks after starting pembrolizumab.

The CDR3: CASGLVGNEQFF. The CDR3 DNA is TGTGCTAGTGGTTTGGTAGGGAATGAGCAGTTCTTC. V and J are TRBV12-5 and TRBJ2-1; unclear D gene. The germline V and J ends were trimmed by 0 bases and 7 bases, with 4 bases remaining between them. This CDR3 comprises 12 residues. Germline V lookup: CDR1 LGHNT, CDR2 FRNRAP.